Each of the 30 T cell receptor beta chains below was sequenced from the same sample in a study of T cell responses to AZD1222 COVID-19 vaccine. Profiling relied on immunoSEQ multiplex PCR, and the TCRdb table lists in-frame clones only, not all of them. The sample carries 84,000 or so clones, around 90% recorded once. Sequencing was performed on peripheral blood, taken on day 0 of MenACWY control vaccination. The receptors stem from an adult in good health.

This chain joins TRBV5-4 and TRBJ1-2; 9 nucleotides match TRBD1. V gave up 0 bases and J gave up 1 base; unmatched junction bases: 1. CDR3 length: 15 amino acids. Germline loops: CDR1 SGHNT, CDR2 YYREEE (reference sequence). CDR3 coding DNA: TGTGCCAGCAGCTTGGGGACAGGGGTTAACTATGGCTACACCTTC. Amino acid sequence: CASSLGTGVNYGYTF.

V gene TRBV12-3 or TRBV12-4 combines with J gene TRBJ1-2; possibly TRBD1 for D (6 bases). The CDR3 contains 13 residues. Trimming took off 2 bases at V and 8 bases at J, with 12 bases between the two ends. The CDR3 DNA follows: TGTGCCAGCAGTTTAAGGGGGGGTAGGGGCTACACCTTC. This encodes CASSLRGGRGYTF.

The genes are TRBV5-1 and TRBJ2-2; D might be TRBD1 (5 bases). The germline CDR1 and CDR2 sequences are SGHRS and YFSETQ. The CDR3 consists of 14 residues. The V gene lost 2 bases and the J gene lost 5 bases, with 10 bases spanning the gap. The CDR3: CASSFGAGTGELFF. The CDR3 DNA is TGCGCCAGCAGCTTTGGGGCCGGTACCGGGGAGCTGTTTTTT.

The chain couples TRBV3-1 (or the pseudogene TRBV3-2) to TRBJ2-7; D gene unclear. This CDR3 is built from 11 residues. The V gene lost 1 base and the J gene lost 8 bases, with 6 bases spanning the gap. Germline loops: CDR1 LGHDT, CDR2 YNNKEL (reference sequence). The CDR3 sequence is CASSQGSKQYF. In nucleotides, the CDR3 is TGTGCCAGCAGCCAAGGTAGTAAGCAGTACTTC.

The J gene is TRBJ2-3, the V gene TRBV30; D not resolved. This CDR3 is 13 amino acids long. V shed 1 base and J shed 2 bases, with 7 bases lying between them. Germline CDR1 reads GTSNPN; CDR2 reads SVGIG (reference sequence). The CDR3 here is CAWSASYTDTQYF. The CDR3 nucleotides read TGTGCCTGGAGTGCCTCATACACAGATACGCAGTATTTT.

The chain is built from TRBV13 and TRBJ1-6; weak D call: TRBD1 (6 bases). V lost 0 bases to trimming and J lost 3 bases, with 6 bases between them. The CDR3 is 15 amino acids. From germline, CDR1 is PRHDT and CDR2 FYEKMQ (reference sequence). The CDR3 DNA reads TGTGCCAGCAGCTTAGGACAGGGCTATAATTCACCCCTCCACTTT. Translating gives CASSLGQGYNSPLHF.

This rearrangement joins TRBV5-1 to TRBJ2-1; D is undetermined. The CDR3 totals 12 residues. Per germline, CDR1 SGHRS and CDR2 YFSETQ. V shed 0 bases and J shed 9 bases, with 7 bases lying between them. CDR3 residues: CASSLGASEQFF. The CDR3 DNA follows: TGCGCCAGCAGCTTGGGTGCCTCTGAGCAGTTCTTC.

The chain uses TRBV5-1 and TRBJ2-3; weak D call: TRBD2 (6 bases). Germline CDR1 reads SGHRS; CDR2 reads YFSETQ. The CDR3 has 16 amino acids. Trimming took 6 bases from V and 0 from J, leaving 17 bases between them. The CDR3 spells CASTRESGDSTDTQYF. The CDR3 region has the DNA TGCGCCAGCACCAGGGAATCGGGGGATAGCACAGATACGCAGTATTTT.

The V call is TRBV21-1, the J call TRBJ1-2. TRBV21-1 is marked as a pseudogene. The CDR3 loop spans 17 amino acids. CDR3 DNA: TGTGCCAGCAGCAAAACCCCCGACCGTCCCCCTAACTATGGCTACACCTTC. It translates to CASSKTPDRPPNYGYTF.

The J gene is TRBJ1-2, the V gene TRBV27; D is possibly TRBD1 (5 bases). Germline values: CDR1 MNHEY, CDR2 SMNVEV (reference sequence). V lost 2 bases and J 8 bases, leaving 9 bases between the germline ends. This CDR3 is 12 amino acids long. This chain's CDR3 is CASSLGGKGYTF. The CDR3 nucleotides read TGTGCCAGCAGTTTAGGGGGGAAGGGCTACACCTTC.

This rearrangement joins TRBV29-1 to TRBJ2-7; tentatively, D is TRBD2 (6 bases). The CDR3 spans 13 residues. The germline V gene encodes CDR1 SQVTM and CDR2 ANQGSEA. Trimming left V 6 bases short and J 2 bases short, with 14 bases between. The CDR3 loop is CSVETGVTYEQYF. In nucleotides, the CDR3 is TGCAGCGTGGAGACGGGAGTAACCTACGAGCAGTACTTC.

The rearrangement uses TRBV7-8 and TRBJ2-7; tentatively, D is TRBD1 or TRBD2 (5 bases each). Between the trimmed V and J ends, which lost 5 bases and 2 bases, there was a span of 19 bases. Germline V gene data show CDR1 as SGHVS and CDR2 as FQNEAQ. The CDR3 length is 16 residues. As DNA, the CDR3 is TGTGCCAGCAGCCCTGAGGGTCCAGGGAGAACCTACGAGCAGTACTTC. This sequence encodes CASSPEGPGRTYEQYF.

This rearrangement joins TRBV28 to TRBJ2-7; 7 bases are shared with TRBD1. The CDR3 has 13 residues. V gave up 6 bases and J gave up 3 bases; unmatched junction bases: 5. The germline CDR1 and CDR2 sequences are MDHEN and SYDVKM. In DNA form, the CDR3 reads TGTGCCAGCAGGAAAGGACAGGACTACGAGCAGTACTTC. Translation: CASRKGQDYEQYF. Combining the CDR3 with reference TRBV28 and TRBJ2-7 gives the whole variable domain DVKVTQSSRYLVKRTGEKVFLECVQDMDHENMFWYRQDPGLGLRLIYFSYDVKMKEKGDIPEGYSVSREKKERFSLILESASTNQTSMYLCASRKGQDYEQYFGPGTRLTVT.

There are a few counts of this clone. This chain connects TRBV6-5 to TRBJ2-4, with 9 bases identical to TRBD1. Germline CDR1 reads MNHEY; CDR2 reads SVGAGI. This CDR3 has 13 amino acids. Trimming cost V 8 bases and J 10 bases; bases outside gene matches: 9. The CDR3 DNA sequence: TGTGCCAGCTCAACGTGGACAGGGGCAATTCAGTACTTC. It translates to CASSTWTGAIQYF.

This chain uses TRBV7-9 with TRBJ2-3, with 7 bases matching TRBD1. The CDR3 consists of 17 residues. With V trimmed by 4 bases and J by 2 bases, 12 bases remained unmatched. The germline V gene has CDR1 SEHNR and CDR2 FQNEAQ (reference sequence). The CDR3 spells CASSSTRTGPTTDTQYF. The CDR3 bases are TGTGCCAGCAGCTCCACCCGGACAGGCCCCACCACAGATACGCAGTATTTT. Drawing the rest from reference TRBV7-9 and TRBJ2-3, the complete variable domain is DTGVSQNPRHKITKRGQNVTFRCDPISEHNRLYWYRQTLGQGPEFLTYFQNEAQLEKSRLLSDRFSAERPKGSFSTLEIQRTEQGDSAMYLCASSSTRTGPTTDTQYFGPGTRLTVL.

The chain links TRBV19 to TRBJ1-1; D is unclear. The length of the CDR3 is 14 residues. V was trimmed by 3 bases and J by 0 bases, leaving 8 bases between them. Germline values: CDR1 LNHDA, CDR2 SQIVND (reference sequence). The CDR3 protein is CASSIGRVNTEAFF. DNA of the CDR3: TGTGCCAGTAGTATCGGAAGGGTGAACACTGAAGCTTTCTTT.

The CDR3 region is CASRGGSSRNSPLHF. The CDR3 nucleotides read TGTGCCAGCAGAGGGGGATCATCTAGGAATTCACCCCTCCACTTT. The rearrangement joins TRBV27 to TRBJ1-6, with a possible D match to TRBD1 (6 bases). CDR1 and CDR2 (germline): MNHEY, SMNVEV (reference sequence). Trimming cost V 6 bases and J 7 bases, with 16 bases left between them. The CDR3 totals 15 residues.

The chain couples TRBV7-2 to TRBJ2-3; 11 nucleotides agree with TRBD2. Trimming took 0 bases from V and 7 from J; bases not matched to a gene: 9. There are 17 residues in the CDR3. Germline V gene sequence: CDR1 SGHTA, CDR2 FQGNSA. The CDR3 region is CASSLAGGSGGGNTQYF. The DNA for the CDR3 is TGTGCCAGCAGCTTAGCGGGAGGTAGCGGGGGGGGAAATACGCAGTATTTT.

This chain links TRBV29-1 with TRBJ1-2, with 12 nucleotides matching TRBD1. This CDR3 is 16 amino acids long. The ends lost 3 bases at V and 4 bases at J; junction bases unmatched: 9. Germline-derived CDR1 and CDR2 are SQVTM and ANQGSEA. DNA of the CDR3: TGCAGCGTTGAGGGACAGGGGGCCGTTGCTGGCTATGGCTACACCTTC. Residues: CSVEGQGAVAGYGYTF.

The rearrangement links TRBV3-1 (or the pseudogene TRBV3-2) to TRBJ2-3; 9 nucleotides agree with TRBD1. V was pared by 4 bases and J by 4 bases, with 3 bases of the junction left unmatched. CDR3 length: 14 amino acids. Germline V gene sequence: CDR1 LGHDT, CDR2 YNNKEL (reference sequence). CDR3 residues: CASSLRTGADTQYF. The DNA of the CDR3 is TGTGCCAGCAGCCTCCGGACAGGGGCAGATACGCAGTATTTT.

The sample holds one count of this clone. This rearrangement joins TRBV28 to TRBJ1-2; a possible D gene is TRBD1 (5 bases). The CDR3 extends over 12 amino acids. Trimming took off 8 bases at V and 4 bases at J, with 11 bases between the two ends. Germline V CDR1 and CDR2: MDHEN, SYDVKM. The CDR3 spells CASGGDLYGYTF. As DNA, the CDR3 is TGTGCCAGCGGGGGGGATCTCTATGGCTACACCTTC.

The V call is TRBV10-3, the J call TRBJ2-5; D perhaps matches TRBD2 (7 bases). V was shortened by 0 bases and J by 7 bases, with 15 bases between the two germline ends. This CDR3 has 15 amino acids. In germline, CDR1 is ENHRY, CDR2 SYGVKD. CDR3 nucleotide sequence: TGTGCCATCAGTGAGTCCGGGGGGCTGAGAGGGACCCAGTACTTC. This gives the protein CAISESGGLRGTQYF.

The chain employs TRBV3-1 (or the pseudogene TRBV3-2) and TRBJ2-2, with D unresolved. The V end lost 4 bases, the J end lost 0 bases, and 15 bases lay between the germline ends. Germline lookup yields CDR1 LGHDT and CDR2 YNNKEL (reference sequence). The CDR3 covers 17 residues. CDR3 sequence: CASSRKAQRPNTGELFF. The CDR3 DNA reads as TGTGCCAGCAGCCGAAAAGCGCAGAGACCGAACACCGGGGAGCTGTTTTTT.

This chain joins TRBV4-2 and TRBJ2-3, with D possibly TRBD2 on 5 matching bases. The CDR3 is 18 residues long. V was shortened by 0 bases and J by 1 base, with 17 bases between the two germline ends. Germline-derived CDR1 and CDR2 are LGHNA and YNFKEQ. CDR3 protein: CASSQDLPVAGGTDTQYF. The CDR3 coding sequence is TGTGCCAGCAGCCAAGACCTCCCTGTGGCGGGCGGCACAGATACGCAGTATTTT.

V is TRBV11-3 and J is TRBJ1-1; possible D gene TRBD1, 5 bases. The CDR3 runs 16 residues. The V end was cut by 3 bases, the J end by 3 bases, with 17 bases between. Germline V gene lookup returns CDR1 SGHNT and CDR2 YENEEA. The DNA of the CDR3 is TGTGCCAGCAGCTTCTTGCGGGGCGGAAGGTACACTGAAGCTTTCTTT. Its protein product is CASSFLRGGRYTEAFF.

The rearrangement links TRBV24-1 to TRBJ2-1; 13 bases are shared with TRBD2. The germline V gene has CDR1 KGHDR and CDR2 SFDVKD. After removal of 1 base from V and 7 bases from J, the junction contained 18 bases not matched to a gene. The length of the CDR3 is 21 residues. The DNA of the CDR3 is TGTGCCACCAGTGATTTTTGCGGCCGGACTAGCGGGGGAGGGGTTAGAAATGAGCAGTTCTTC. Its protein is CATSDFCGRTSGGGVRNEQFF.

The V gene is TRBV3-1 (or the pseudogene TRBV3-2), the J gene TRBJ1-2, with a weak D call TRBD1 (6 bases). The V gene lost 4 bases and the J gene lost 8 bases, with 20 bases spanning the gap. CDR3 size: 15 residues. Germline loops: CDR1 LGHDT, CDR2 YNNKEL (reference sequence). The CDR3 nucleotides are TGTGCCAGCAGCCCTGGGAGTGGGCAGGGGAAAGGCTACACCTTC. Residues: CASSPGSGQGKGYTF.

The rearrangement links TRBV20-1 to TRBJ1-2; 9 nucleotides agree with TRBD1. CDR3 length: 14 residues. V was pared by 3 bases and J by 7 bases, with 9 bases of the junction left unmatched. CDR1 is DFQATT, CDR2 SNEGSKA, per germline (reference sequence). CDR3 loop: CSASSGQGGGGYTF. CDR3 DNA: TGCAGTGCTAGTTCGGGACAGGGAGGAGGTGGCTACACCTTC.

The chain has TRBV6-5 and TRBJ2-3, with D perhaps matching TRBD2 (5 bases). Germline CDR1 is MNHEY and CDR2 is SVGAGI. This CDR3 has 11 amino acids. Trimming pared 8 bases from V and 3 bases from J, leaving 6 bases between. CDR3 nucleotide sequence: TGTGCCAGCCGGACTACAGATACGCAGTATTTT. Its translation: CASRTTDTQYF.

This chain uses TRBV5-1 with TRBJ1-1, with 7 positions matching TRBD1. Germline CDR1 SGHRS, CDR2 YFSETQ. The CDR3 spans 13 residues. J lost 3 bases, V lost 4 bases, and 3 bases had no gene match. The CDR3 loop is CASSLGTDTEAFF. The CDR3 DNA reads as TGCGCCAGCAGCCTGGGGACAGACACTGAAGCTTTCTTT.